The table lists the clone carrying this T cell receptor (beta chain) with a few counts. Antigen specificity is unknown. A read error may account for a junction end that differs from germline. This sample is drawn from a study of T cells in localized non-small cell lung cancer. Overall study findings and caveats: Uninvolved adjacent lung showed the highest T cell clonality, exceeding tumor. Researchers found a median approximately 55 of the top 100 tumor clones in adjacent lung. As only one tumor region underwent sequencing, heterogeneity remains possible. Higher blood T cell density went with longer overall survival.

Assay: immunoSEQ multiplex PCR; the TCRdb copy retains only in-frame clones and omits some. This sample has more than 950 clones; 15% to 20% occur once, and the top ten carry 16%. CDR1 is MNHGY and CDR2 is SAAAGT in the germline V gene. The CDR3 totals 15 residues. V gene TRBV6-8 combines with J gene TRBJ2-3; 8 positions match TRBD2. The sequencing here drew on lung tumor tissue, taken before any cancer treatment. The clonotype was recovered from a woman aged 40-69 years with stage II lung adenocarcinoma. The CDR3 sequence: CASSDSRGGTDTQYF. The CDR3, as DNA: TGTGCCAGCAGTGACTCGCGGGGGGGCACAGATACGCAGTATTTT.